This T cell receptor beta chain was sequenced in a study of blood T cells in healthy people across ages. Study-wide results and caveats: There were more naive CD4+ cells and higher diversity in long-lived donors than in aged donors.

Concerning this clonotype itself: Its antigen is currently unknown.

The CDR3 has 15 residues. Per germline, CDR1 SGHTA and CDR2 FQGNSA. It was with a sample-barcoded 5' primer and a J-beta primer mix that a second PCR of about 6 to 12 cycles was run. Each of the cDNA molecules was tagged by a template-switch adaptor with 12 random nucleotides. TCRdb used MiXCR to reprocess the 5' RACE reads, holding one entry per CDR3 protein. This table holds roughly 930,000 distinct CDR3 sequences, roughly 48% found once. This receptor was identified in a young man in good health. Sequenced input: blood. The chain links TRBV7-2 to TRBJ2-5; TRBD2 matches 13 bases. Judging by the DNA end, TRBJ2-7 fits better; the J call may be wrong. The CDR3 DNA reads TGTGCCAGCAGCGAACTAGCGGGGGGGAGGGACGAGCAGTACTTC. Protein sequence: CASSELAGGRDEQYF.